Sequencing of this T cell receptor (beta chain) was carried out in a study of T cells in Graves' hyperthyroidism and ophthalmopathy (dated by TCRdb to between 2018 and 2021). Regarding the complete study: Peripheral blood was collected at initial diagnosis, before any treatment. TCR Vbeta CDR3 sequencing of approximately 140 peripheral blood samples (approximately 44 ophthalmopathy, 75 hyperthyroidism and roughly 17 progressor patients) is reported in the paper. Following sampling, methimazole starting at 30 mg daily was given to hyperthyroidism patients, and high-dose intravenous methylprednisolone was given to ophthalmopathy patients. To identify distinguishing TCR V-J signatures, a discovery cohort of about 95 patients was used, comprising 43 with Graves' ophthalmopathy and around 60 with stable Graves' hyperthyroidism. For training and testing, the 100 or so patients in the discovery cohort were randomly divided in a 7:3 ratio. An independent validation cohort of about 20 hyperthyroidism patients and about 15 patients who later progressed to ophthalmopathy tested prospective prediction of ophthalmopathy. The study also compared thyroid tissue and blood T-cell repertoires from roughly six Graves' hyperthyroidism patients. Study-wide conclusions, independent of this receptor: During validation, the model predicted progression to ophthalmopathy a median of roughly 7.1 months ahead of onset, with roughly 65% sensitivity and under 85% specificity. A model built on a 13 V-J signature distinguished ophthalmopathy from stable hyperthyroidism, reaching over 85% sensitivity and about 81% specificity in cross-validation and 80%/75% in testing. No statistical method was used to set the sample size in advance, and investigators knew the group allocation. Most expanded thyroid clonotypes (frequency above 0.001) were also detected in blood, a finding suggesting that blood repertoires may reflect thyroid immune responses.

A patient counted as having stable Graves' hyperthyroidism if no progression to ophthalmopathy occurred over 18 months of follow-up. Hyperthyroidism patients were newly diagnosed, had a disease duration of under 2 months, and were aged 18 to 65 years. Exclusion was applied to patients with uncontrolled infections, other autoimmune diseases, pregnancy or lactation. Diagnoses were established on the basis of clinical symptoms, serum thyroxine and TRAb, thyroid ultrasound, and orbital computed tomography. PBMCs were separated from around 9.1 ml of fresh peripheral blood using Ficoll-Paque density gradient centrifugation. Total RNA was extracted with Trizol reagent, and quality was checked on an Agilent 2100 Bioanalyzer. The germline V end is reduced by 3 bases and the J end by 7 bases; junction bases left unmatched: 3. Per the germline V gene (reference sequence), LNHDA is the CDR1 and SQIVND is the CDR2. Its CDR3 holds 13 amino acids, cysteine through phenylalanine. Of the read, only the CDR3 DNA is kept; its 39 bases are in frame from base 1.

This clonotype has a count of ten or more. The antigen it binds to is not known. Base qualities are missing; no much larger clone stands one base away. The TCR beta CDR3 regions were amplified from the RNA transcripts. For the first round of RT-PCR on the TCR CDR3, the HTBI primer set was used together with the Qiagen OneStep RT-PCR kit. A second multiplex PCR round built the libraries, followed by size selection and purification. Sequencing of the libraries was done on an Illumina HiSeq2000 using paired-end 100 bp reads. The authors processed their data as follows. Raw data were processed with SOAPnuke, discarding reads with adapters, uncalled bases, mean Phred below 15, or no exact constant-primer or identifier match. COPE v1.2.5 was used to merge the high-quality paired reads, and each unique nucleotide sequence was defined as a clonotype. MiTCR v1.1 was used to align clonotypes to the IMGT TRBV, TRBD and TRBJ reference segments. Only V-J combinations with frequency above 0.0001, covering approximately 99% of repertoires, were analysed. The TCS score was defined as F50 (clonal expansion) divided by E x V (chaos), with BLOSUM62-based TCRdist calculated between CDR3 peptides within each V-J. Welch's t-statistics and random forest reduced roughly 530 V-J features to 10 to 15, which were used in a naive Bayes classifier (R e1071). TCRdb took the public reads, trimmed them with fastp at Q25, ran MiXCR for clone calling and kept in-frame beta chains. Each entry merges the rows of one CDR3 protein and shows their most common DNA and genes. V and J calls and clone size were set by TCRdb, not the authors. This sample is represented by more than 150,000 distinct CDR3 sequences; more than 15% of them were singletons. The leading ten clones occupy roughly 32% of the sample.

The rearrangement joined TRBV19 to TRBJ1-2, with 9 bases matching TRBD1. The sequencing input was blood. The receptor was isolated from a woman between 50 and 59 years old with Graves' hyperthyroidism. This receptor carries the CDR3 CASSMGQGIGYTF. Read as DNA, the sequence is TGTGCCAGTAGTATGGGACAGGGAATTGGCTACACCTTC.